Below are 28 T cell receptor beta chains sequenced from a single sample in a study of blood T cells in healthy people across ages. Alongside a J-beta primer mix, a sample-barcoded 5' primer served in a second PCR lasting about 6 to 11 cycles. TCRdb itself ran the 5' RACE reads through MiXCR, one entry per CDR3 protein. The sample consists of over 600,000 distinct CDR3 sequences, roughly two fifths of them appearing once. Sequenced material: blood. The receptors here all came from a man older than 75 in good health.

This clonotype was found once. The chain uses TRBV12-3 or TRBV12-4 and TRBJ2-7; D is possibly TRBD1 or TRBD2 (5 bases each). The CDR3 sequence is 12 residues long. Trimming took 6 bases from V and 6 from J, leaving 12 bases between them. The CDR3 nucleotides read TGTGCCAGCAGGGGACCGTCGCCCGAGCAGTACTTC. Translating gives CASRGPSPEQYF.

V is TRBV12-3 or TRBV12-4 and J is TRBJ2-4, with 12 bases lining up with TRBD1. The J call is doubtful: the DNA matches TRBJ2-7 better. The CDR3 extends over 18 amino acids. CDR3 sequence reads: CASGRDRDRGRRQHEQYF. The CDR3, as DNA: TGTGCCAGCGGGAGAGATCGGGACAGGGGGCGCCGGCAACACGAGCAGTACTTC.

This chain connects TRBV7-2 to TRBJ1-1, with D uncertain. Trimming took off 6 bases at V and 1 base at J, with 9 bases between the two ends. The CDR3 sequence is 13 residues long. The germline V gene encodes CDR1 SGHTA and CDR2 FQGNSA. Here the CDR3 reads CASRVGANTEAFF. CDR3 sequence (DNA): TGTGCCAGCAGAGTAGGAGCGAACACTGAAGCTTTCTTT.

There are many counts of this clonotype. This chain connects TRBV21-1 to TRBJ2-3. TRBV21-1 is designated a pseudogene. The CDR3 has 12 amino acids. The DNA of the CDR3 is TGTGCCAGCAGCTTTACCACAGATACGCAGTATTTT. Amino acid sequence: CASSFTTDTQYF.

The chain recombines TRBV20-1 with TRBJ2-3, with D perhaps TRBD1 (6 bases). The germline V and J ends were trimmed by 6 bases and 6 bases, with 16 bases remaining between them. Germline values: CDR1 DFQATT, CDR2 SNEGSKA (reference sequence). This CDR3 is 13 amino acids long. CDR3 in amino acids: CSAQGLSPDTQYF. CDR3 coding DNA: TGCAGTGCGCAGGGGCTGTCACCTGATACGCAGTATTTT.

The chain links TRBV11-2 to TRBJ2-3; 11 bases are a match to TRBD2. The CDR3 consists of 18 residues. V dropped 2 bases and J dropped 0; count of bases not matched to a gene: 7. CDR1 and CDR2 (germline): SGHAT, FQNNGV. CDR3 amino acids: CASSLLGTSGFSTDTQYF. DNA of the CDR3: TGTGCCAGCAGCTTACTGGGGACTAGCGGCTTTAGCACAGATACGCAGTATTTT.

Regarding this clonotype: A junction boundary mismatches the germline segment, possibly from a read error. This CDR3 reads CSASRDTQYF. CDR3 bases: TGCAGTGCTAGCAGAGATACGCAGTATTTT. V is TRBV20-1 and J is TRBJ2-3, with no clear D. The CDR3 is 10 residues long. Germline V gene sequence: CDR1 DFQATT, CDR2 SNEGSKA (reference sequence).

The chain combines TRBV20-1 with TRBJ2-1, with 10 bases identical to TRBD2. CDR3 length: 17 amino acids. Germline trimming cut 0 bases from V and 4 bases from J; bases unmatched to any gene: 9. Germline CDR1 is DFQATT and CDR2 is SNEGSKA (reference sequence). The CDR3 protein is CSARDPSLAGVYNEQFF. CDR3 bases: TGCAGTGCTAGAGATCCGTCCCTAGCGGGGGTATACAATGAGCAGTTCTTC.

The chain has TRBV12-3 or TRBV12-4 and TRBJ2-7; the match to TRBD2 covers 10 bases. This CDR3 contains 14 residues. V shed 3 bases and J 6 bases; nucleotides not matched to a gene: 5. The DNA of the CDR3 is TGTGCCAGCAGTTTGGGGACTAGCGCTGGCGAGCAGTACTTC. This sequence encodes CASSLGTSAGEQYF.

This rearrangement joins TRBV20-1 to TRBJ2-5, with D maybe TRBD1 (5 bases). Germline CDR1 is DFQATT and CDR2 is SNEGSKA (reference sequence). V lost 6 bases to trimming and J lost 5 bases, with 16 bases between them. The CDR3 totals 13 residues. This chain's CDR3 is CSAPSTVGETQYF. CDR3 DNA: TGCAGTGCCCCGTCGACAGTAGGGGAGACCCAGTACTTC.

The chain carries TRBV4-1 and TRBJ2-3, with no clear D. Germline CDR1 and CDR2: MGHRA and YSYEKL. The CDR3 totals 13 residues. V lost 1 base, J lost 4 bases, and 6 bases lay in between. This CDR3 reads CASSQAAPDTQYF. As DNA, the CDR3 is TGCGCCAGCAGCCAAGCGGCCCCAGATACGCAGTATTTT.

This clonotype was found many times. The CDR3 loop is CASSPGRAIRIQYF. As DNA, the CDR3 is TGTGCCAGTAGCCCCGGGAGGGCGATACGCATTCAGTACTTC. The V gene is TRBV19, the J gene TRBJ2-4, with 8 positions matching TRBD2. V shed 6 bases, J shed 9 bases, and the junction held 10 bases outside the gene matches. Germline lookup yields CDR1 LNHDA and CDR2 SQIVND (reference sequence). The CDR3 totals 14 residues. The full variable domain, with the rest looked up from reference TRBV19 and TRBJ2-4, is DGGITQSPKYLFRKEGQNVTLSCEQNLNHDAMYWYRQDPGQGLRLIYYSQIVNDFQKGDIAEGYSVSREKKESFPLTVTSAQKNPTAFYLCASSPGRAIRIQYFGAGTRLSVL.

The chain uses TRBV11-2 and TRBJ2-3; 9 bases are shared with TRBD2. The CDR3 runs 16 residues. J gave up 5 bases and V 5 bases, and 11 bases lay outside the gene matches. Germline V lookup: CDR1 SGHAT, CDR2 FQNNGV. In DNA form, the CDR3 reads TGTGCCAGCAGCCCCAGGCTAGCGGGAAGAAGAGATACGCAGTATTTT. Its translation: CASSPRLAGRRDTQYF.

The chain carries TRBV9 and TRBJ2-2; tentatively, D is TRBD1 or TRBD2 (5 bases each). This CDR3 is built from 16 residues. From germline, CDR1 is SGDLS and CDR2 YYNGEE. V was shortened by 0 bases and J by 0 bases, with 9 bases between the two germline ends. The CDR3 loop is CASSVVPGPNTGELFF. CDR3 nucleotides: TGTGCCAGCAGCGTAGTTCCGGGGCCGAACACCGGGGAGCTGTTTTTT.

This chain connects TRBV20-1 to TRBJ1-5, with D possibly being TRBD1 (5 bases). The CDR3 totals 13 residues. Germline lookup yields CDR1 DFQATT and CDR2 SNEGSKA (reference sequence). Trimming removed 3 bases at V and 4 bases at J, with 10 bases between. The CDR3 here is CSASGADNQPQHF. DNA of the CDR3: TGCAGTGCTAGTGGGGCGGATAATCAGCCCCAGCATTTT.

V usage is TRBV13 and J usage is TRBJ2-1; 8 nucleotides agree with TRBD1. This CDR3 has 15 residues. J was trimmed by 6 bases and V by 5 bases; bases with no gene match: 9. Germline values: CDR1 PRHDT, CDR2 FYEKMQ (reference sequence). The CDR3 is CASSQDRGIRNEQFF. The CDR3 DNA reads TGTGCCAGCAGCCAAGACAGGGGTATCCGCAATGAGCAGTTCTTC. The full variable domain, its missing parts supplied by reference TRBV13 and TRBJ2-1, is AAGVIQSPRHLIKEKRETATLKCYPIPRHDTVYWYQQGPGQDPQFLISFYEKMQSDKGSIPDRFSAQQFSDYHSELNMSSLELGDSALYFCASSQDRGIRNEQFFGPGTRLTVL.

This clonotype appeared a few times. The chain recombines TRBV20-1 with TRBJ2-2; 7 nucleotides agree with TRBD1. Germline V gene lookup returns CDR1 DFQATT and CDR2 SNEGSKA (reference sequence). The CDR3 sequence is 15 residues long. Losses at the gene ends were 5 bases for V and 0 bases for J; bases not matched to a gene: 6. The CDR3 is CSASDRAPNTGELFF. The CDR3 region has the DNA TGCAGTGCTTCCGACAGGGCCCCGAACACCGGGGAGCTGTTTTTT.

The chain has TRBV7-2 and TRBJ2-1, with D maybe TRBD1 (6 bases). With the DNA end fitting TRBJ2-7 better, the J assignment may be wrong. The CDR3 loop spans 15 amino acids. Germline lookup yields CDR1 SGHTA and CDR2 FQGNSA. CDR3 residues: CASTTDRFAYNEQYF. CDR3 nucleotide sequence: TGTGCCAGCACGACTGACAGGTTCGCTTACAATGAGCAGTACTTC.

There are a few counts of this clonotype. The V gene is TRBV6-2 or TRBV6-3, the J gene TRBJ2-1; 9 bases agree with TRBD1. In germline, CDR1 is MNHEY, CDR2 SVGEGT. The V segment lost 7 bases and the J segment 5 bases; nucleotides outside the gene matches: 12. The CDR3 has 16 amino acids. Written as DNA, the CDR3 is TGTGCCAGCATCAAACAGGGGGCACCTGCCAACAATGAGCAGTTCTTC. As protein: CASIKQGAPANNEQFF.

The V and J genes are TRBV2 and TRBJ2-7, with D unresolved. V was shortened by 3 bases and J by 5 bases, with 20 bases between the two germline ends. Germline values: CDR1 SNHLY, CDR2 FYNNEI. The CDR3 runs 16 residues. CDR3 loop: CASSDHVREGGDEQYF. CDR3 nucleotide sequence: TGTGCCAGCAGTGATCACGTCCGAGAAGGTGGGGACGAGCAGTACTTC.

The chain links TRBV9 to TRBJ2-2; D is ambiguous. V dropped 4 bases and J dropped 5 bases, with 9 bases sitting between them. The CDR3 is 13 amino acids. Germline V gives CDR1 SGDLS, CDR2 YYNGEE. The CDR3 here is CASSPNPTGELFF. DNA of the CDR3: TGTGCCAGCAGCCCAAACCCGACCGGGGAGCTGTTTTTT. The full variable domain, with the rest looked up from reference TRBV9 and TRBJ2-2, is DSGVTQTPKHLITATGQRVTLRCSPRSGDLSVYWYQQSLDQGLQFLIQYYNGEERAKGNILERFSAQQFPDLHSELNLSSLELGDSALYFCASSPNPTGELFFGEGSRLTVL.

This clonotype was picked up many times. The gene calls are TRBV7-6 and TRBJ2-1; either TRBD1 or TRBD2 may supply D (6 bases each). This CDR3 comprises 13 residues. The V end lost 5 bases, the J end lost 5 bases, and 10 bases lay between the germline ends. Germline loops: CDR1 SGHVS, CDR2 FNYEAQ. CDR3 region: CASSAGQNNEQFF. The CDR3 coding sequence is TGTGCCAGCAGCGCGGGACAAAACAATGAGCAGTTCTTC.

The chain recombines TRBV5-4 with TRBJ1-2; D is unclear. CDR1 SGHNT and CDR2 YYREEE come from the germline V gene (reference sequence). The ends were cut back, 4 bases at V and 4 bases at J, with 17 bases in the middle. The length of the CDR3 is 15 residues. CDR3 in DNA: TGTGCCAGCAGCCCGGACGGACGACTTAGCTATGGCTACACCTTC. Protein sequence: CASSPDGRLSYGYTF. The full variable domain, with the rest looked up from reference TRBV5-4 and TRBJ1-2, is ETGVTQSPTHLIKTRGQQVTLRCSSQSGHNTVSWYQQALGQGPQFIFQYYREEENGRGNFPPRFSGLQFPNYSSELNVNALELDDSALYLCASSPDGRLSYGYTFGSGTRLTVV.

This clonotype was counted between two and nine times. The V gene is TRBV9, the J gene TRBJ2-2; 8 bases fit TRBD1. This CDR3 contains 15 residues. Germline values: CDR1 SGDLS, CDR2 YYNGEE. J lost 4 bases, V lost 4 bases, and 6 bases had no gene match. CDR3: CASSPQGAVTGELFF. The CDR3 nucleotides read TGTGCCAGCAGCCCTCAGGGGGCGGTCACCGGGGAGCTGTTTTTT.

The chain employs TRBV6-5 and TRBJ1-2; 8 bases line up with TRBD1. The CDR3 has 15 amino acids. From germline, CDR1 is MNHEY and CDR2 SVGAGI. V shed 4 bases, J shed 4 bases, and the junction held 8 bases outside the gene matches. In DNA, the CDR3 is TGTGCCAGCAGTTGGAATCAGGGGGCCGGCTATGGCTACACCTTC. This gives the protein CASSWNQGAGYGYTF.

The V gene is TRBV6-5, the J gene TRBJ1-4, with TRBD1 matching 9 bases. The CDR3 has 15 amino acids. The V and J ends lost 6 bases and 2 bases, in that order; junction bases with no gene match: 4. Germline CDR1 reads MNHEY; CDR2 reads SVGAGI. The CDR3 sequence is CASSLGQGTNEKLFF. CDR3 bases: TGTGCCAGCAGCCTCGGACAGGGGACTAATGAAAAACTGTTTTTT.

Here the CDR3 DNA reads TGTGCCAGCAGCTTTTTTTCAGGGGGCGACGAGCAGTACTTC. Translation: CASSFFSGGDEQYF. This chain links TRBV11-2 with TRBJ2-5; 8 bases match TRBD1. The closer fit of TRBJ2-7 to the DNA end suggests the J call may be wrong. Per the germline V gene, CDR1 is SGHAT and CDR2 is FQNNGV. The CDR3 has 14 amino acids.

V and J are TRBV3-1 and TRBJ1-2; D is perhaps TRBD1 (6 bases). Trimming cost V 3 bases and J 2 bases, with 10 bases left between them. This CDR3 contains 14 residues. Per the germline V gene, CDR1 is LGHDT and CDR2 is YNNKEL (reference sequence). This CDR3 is CASSQGGWNYGYTF. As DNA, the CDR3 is TGTGCCAGCAGCCAGGGGGGCTGGAACTATGGCTACACCTTC. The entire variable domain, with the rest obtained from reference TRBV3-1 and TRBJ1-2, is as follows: DTAVSQTPKYLVTQMGNDKSIKCEQNLGHDTMYWYKQDSKKFLKIMFSYNNKELIINETVPNRFSPKSPDKAHLNLHINSLELGDSAVYFCASSQGGWNYGYTFGSGTRLTVV.